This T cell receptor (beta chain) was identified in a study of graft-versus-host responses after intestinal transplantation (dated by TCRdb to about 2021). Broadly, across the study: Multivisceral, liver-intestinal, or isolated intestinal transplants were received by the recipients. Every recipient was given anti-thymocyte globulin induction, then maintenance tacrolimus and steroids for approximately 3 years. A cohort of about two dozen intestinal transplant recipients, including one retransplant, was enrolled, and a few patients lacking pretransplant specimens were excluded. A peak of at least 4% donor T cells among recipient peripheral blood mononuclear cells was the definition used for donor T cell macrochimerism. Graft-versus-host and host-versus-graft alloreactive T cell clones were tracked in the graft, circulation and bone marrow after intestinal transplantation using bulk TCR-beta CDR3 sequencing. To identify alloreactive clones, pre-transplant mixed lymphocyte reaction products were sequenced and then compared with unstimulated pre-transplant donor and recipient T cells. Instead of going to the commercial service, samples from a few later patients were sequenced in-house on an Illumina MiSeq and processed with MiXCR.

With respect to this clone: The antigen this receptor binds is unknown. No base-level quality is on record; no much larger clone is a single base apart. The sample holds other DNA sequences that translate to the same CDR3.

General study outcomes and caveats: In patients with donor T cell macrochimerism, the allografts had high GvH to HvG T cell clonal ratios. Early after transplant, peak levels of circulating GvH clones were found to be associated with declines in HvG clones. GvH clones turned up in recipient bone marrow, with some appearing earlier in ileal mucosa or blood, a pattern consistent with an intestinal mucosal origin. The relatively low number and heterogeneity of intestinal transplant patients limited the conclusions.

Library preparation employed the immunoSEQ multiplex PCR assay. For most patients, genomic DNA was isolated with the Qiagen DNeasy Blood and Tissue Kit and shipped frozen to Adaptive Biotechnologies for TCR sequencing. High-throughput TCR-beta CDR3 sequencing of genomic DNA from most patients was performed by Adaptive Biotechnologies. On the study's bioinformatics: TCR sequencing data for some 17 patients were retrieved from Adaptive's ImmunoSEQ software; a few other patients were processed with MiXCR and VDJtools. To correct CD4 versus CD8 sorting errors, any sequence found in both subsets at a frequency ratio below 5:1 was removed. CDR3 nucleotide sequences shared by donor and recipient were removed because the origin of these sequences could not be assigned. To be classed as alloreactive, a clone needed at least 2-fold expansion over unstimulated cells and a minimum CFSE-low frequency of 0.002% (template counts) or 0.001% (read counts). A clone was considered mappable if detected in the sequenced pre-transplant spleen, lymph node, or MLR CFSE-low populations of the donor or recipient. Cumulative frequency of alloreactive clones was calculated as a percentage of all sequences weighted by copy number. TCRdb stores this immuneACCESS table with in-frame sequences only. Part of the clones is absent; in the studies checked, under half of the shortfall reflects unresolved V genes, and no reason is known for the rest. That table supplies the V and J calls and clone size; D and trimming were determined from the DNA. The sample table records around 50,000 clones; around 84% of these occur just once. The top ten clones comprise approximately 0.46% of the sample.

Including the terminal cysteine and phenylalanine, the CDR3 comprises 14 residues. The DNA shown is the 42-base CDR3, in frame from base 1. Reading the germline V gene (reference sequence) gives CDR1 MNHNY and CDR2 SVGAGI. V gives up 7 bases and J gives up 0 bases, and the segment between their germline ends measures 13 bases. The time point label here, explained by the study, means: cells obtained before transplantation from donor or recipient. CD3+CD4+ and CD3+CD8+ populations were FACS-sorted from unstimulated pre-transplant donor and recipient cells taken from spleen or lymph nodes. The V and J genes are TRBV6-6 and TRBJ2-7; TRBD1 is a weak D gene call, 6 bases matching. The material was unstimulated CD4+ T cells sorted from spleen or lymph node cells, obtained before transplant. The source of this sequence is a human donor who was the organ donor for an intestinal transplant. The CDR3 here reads CASTQGLSSYEQYF. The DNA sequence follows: TGTGCCAGCACTCAGGGGCTCAGCTCCTACGAGCAGTACTTC.